These T cell receptor beta chains were read from a single sample in a study of blood T cell repertoires in COVID-19. Sequencing was performed with immunoSEQ multiplex PCR; in TCRdb, only in-frame clones are kept and a portion is missing. The profile shows about 480,000 clones, approximately 91% of them singletons. Material: PBMCs or T cells enriched from blood (not recorded which). These receptors all come from a woman between 55 and 75 years old who had recovered from COVID-19. The CDR3 runs from the conserved cysteine through the conserved F or W. A D gene is named only where the DNA matches it firmly. Where a row states a size, it is once, few, many or the class of an expanded clone; other rows omit it.

TRBV9	TRBD2	-	TRBJ2-6	TGTGCCAGCAGCCCTAGCGGGACTGGGGCCAACGTCCTGACTTTC	CASSPSGTGANVLTF
TRBV10-2	TRBD2	-	TRBJ2-2	TGCGCCAGCAGTGAGTTAGCGGGGGTCACCGGGGAGCTGTTTTTT	CASSELAGVTGELFF
TRBV5-6	-	-	TRBJ1-1	TGTGCCAGCAGCTTTCTCGACAGTCAAGCTTTCTTT	CASSFLDSQAFF
TRBV19	TRBD1	-	TRBJ1-3	TGTGCCAGTAGCCGGACAGGGAGGGCCTCTCTTTATGGAAACACCATATATTTT	CASSRTGRASLYGNTIYF
TRBV2	-	-	TRBJ2-3	TGTGCCAGCAGTGACGCCGGAAGCGTCGCAGATACGCAGTATTTT	CASSDAGSVADTQYF
TRBV5-1	-	once	TRBJ1-2	TGCGCCAGCAGCCCGACCGCGGCTGAAGGCTACACCTTC	CASSPTAAEGYTF
TRBV5-1	TRBD2	-	TRBJ2-2	TGCGCCAGCAGCTCCGCGGGGGGGGTCACCGGGGAGCTGTTTTTT	CASSSAGGVTGELFF
TRBV24-1	TRBD2	-	TRBJ2-1	TGTGCCACCAGTGATTTTGAGGGCGGGGGGGCCTACAATGAGCAGTTCTTC	CATSDFEGGGAYNEQFF
TRBV7-7	TRBD2	-	TRBJ2-5	TGTGCCAGCAGCCGGACTAGCGGGGGGGCATCGGAGACCCAGTACTTC	CASSRTSGGASETQYF
TRBV14	-	once	TRBJ2-7	TGTGCCAGCAGCGCCCTGGGGGCTAACTCCTACGAGCAGTACTTC	CASSALGANSYEQYF
TRBV5-1	-	-	TRBJ2-1	TGCGCCAGCAGCTTGCGGAGCTCCTACAATGAGCAGTTCTTC	CASSLRSSYNEQFF
TRBV7-6	TRBD1	-	TRBJ2-3	TGTGCCAGCAGCTTCGGACAGGGTAAAACTGATACGCAGTATTTT	CASSFGQGKTDTQYF
TRBV2	-	once	TRBJ1-2	TGTGCCAGCAGGGGGACTCCGCAGGGTGGCTACACCTTC	CASRGTPQGGYTF
TRBV9	-	-	TRBJ2-2	TGTGCCAGCAGCACCCGGACTACAAACACCGGGGAGCTGTTTTTT	CASSTRTTNTGELFF
TRBV2	TRBD2	-	TRBJ2-1	TGTGCCAGCAGTGTAAGGAAGCGGGGGGGGTCCCACTACAATGAGCAGTTCTTC	CASSVRKRGGSHYNEQFF
TRBV28	-	-	TRBJ1-2	TGTGCCAGCTTAAGTTGGGCAGAAAACTATGGCTACACCTTC	CASLSWAENYGYTF
TRBV2	-	few	TRBJ1-4	TGTGCCAGCAGTGCAGGACAGCTTAATGAAAAACTGTTTTTT	CASSAGQLNEKLFF
TRBV29-1	-	-	TRBJ1-2	TGCAGCGTTGTGGCATTAGGGACACTCAACTATGGCTACACCTTC	CSVVALGTLNYGYTF
TRBV11-2	TRBD2	-	TRBJ2-2	TGTGCCAGCAGCTTTAGCGGGGGGGCCGCCGGGGAGCTGTTTTTT	CASSFSGGAAGELFF
TRBV5-1	TRBD1	once	TRBJ1-5	TGCGCCAGCAGCTTGGGAGGGGGCGAAAATCAGCCCCAGCATTTT	CASSLGGGENQPQHF
TRBV27	-	-	TRBJ1-6	TGTGCCAGCAGTTTGGCAGGGCTCAATAATTCACCCCTCCACTTT	CASSLAGLNNSPLHF
TRBV11-2	-	-	TRBJ1-4	TGTGCCAGCAGCTTAACAGTGAGGGATGAAAAACTGTTTTTT	CASSLTVRDEKLFF
TRBV18	TRBD1	-	TRBJ1-4	TGTGCCAGCTCCTTCGGGACAGGGACAACAACTAATGAAAAACTGTTTTTT	CASSFGTGTTTNEKLFF
TRBV5-4	TRBD2	-	TRBJ2-7	TGTGCCAGCAGCTTGGCAGGCGCGGGGGGGTCCTACGAGCAGTACTTC	CASSLAGAGGSYEQYF
TRBV19	-	-	TRBJ1-5	TGTGCCAGTAGATCCCCACGGGGTCAGCCCCAGCATTTT	CASRSPRGQPQHF
TRBV6-5	TRBD1	-	TRBJ2-5	TGTGCCAGCAGTCAGGGGGTGACCCAGTACTTC	CASSQGVTQYF
TRBV29-1	TRBD1	-	TRBJ2-5	TGCAGCGTTGAATTGGACAGGGGAGAGACCCAGTACTTC	CSVELDRGETQYF
TRBV7-2	-	-	TRBJ1-2	TGTGCCAGCACCCACAAGAGGGCCTATGGCTACACCTTC	CASTHKRAYGYTF
TRBV7-2	TRBD2	few	TRBJ2-1	TGTGCCAGCAGCATGGGACTAATTCGCGTTCAGTTCTTC	CASSMGLIRVQFF
TRBV29-1	-	-	TRBJ2-7	TGCAGCGCACGCGAGGGATCGGACTACGAGCAGTACTTC	CSAREGSDYEQYF